The 18 T cell receptor beta chains reported below all come from one sample, sequenced in a study of blood T cell repertoires in COVID-19. Sequencing was performed with immunoSEQ multiplex PCR; in TCRdb, only in-frame clones are kept and a portion is missing. There are around 140,000 clones in the sample; around 87% occur only once, and around 6.3% lies in the top ten. What was sequenced was peripheral blood. Source of these receptors: a man aged 80 or over with acute or convalescent COVID-19.

This clone was seen only once. The chain recombines TRBV24-1 with TRBJ2-2; 8 nucleotides agree with TRBD2. The CDR3 runs 15 residues. Per germline, CDR1 KGHDR and CDR2 SFDVKD. J was trimmed by 0 bases and V by 6 bases; bases with no gene match: 2. Written as DNA, the CDR3 is TGTGCCACCAGTAGGGGACTAGCGAACACCGGGGAGCTGTTTTTT. Its translation: CATSRGLANTGELFF.

The rearrangement joins TRBV28 to TRBJ1-4; D is perhaps TRBD1 (5 bases). V dropped 3 bases and J dropped 8 bases, with 13 bases sitting between them. This CDR3 comprises 14 residues. Germline CDR1 is MDHEN and CDR2 is SYDVKM. In nucleotides, the CDR3 is TGTGCCAGCAGTTTGGGCCAGGGCGTCGAAAAACTGTTTTTT. Translating gives CASSLGQGVEKLFF.

The chain employs TRBV6-6 and TRBJ1-3, with TRBD1 as a possible D gene (6 bases). Germline V gene data show CDR1 as MNHNY and CDR2 as SVGAGI (reference sequence). CDR3 length: 15 amino acids. Trimming cost V 6 bases and J 2 bases, with 14 bases left between them. The chain's CDR3 is CASSLDRSTGNTIYF. CDR3 nucleotide sequence: TGTGCCAGCAGCCTCGACAGGTCCACTGGAAACACCATATATTTT.

The chain recombines TRBV7-9 with TRBJ2-5; 7 positions agree with TRBD1. V shed 5 bases, J shed 5 bases, and the junction held 11 bases outside the gene matches. The CDR3 consists of 15 residues. Germline V gene sequence: CDR1 SEHNR, CDR2 FQNEAQ (reference sequence). CDR3 nucleotide sequence: TGTGCCAGCAGCGCCATAGGGGGCGCCCAGGAGACCCAGTACTTC. This sequence encodes CASSAIGGAQETQYF.

The J gene is TRBJ1-3, the V gene TRBV28; D possibly corresponds to TRBD1 (5 bases). The V end lost 6 bases, the J end lost 0 bases, and 12 bases lay between the germline ends. This CDR3 is 15 amino acids long. Germline CDR1 is MDHEN and CDR2 is SYDVKM. The CDR3 DNA sequence: TGTGCCAGCAGCGCGGGGGGAAACTCTGGAAACACCATATATTTT. This codes for CASSAGGNSGNTIYF. The full variable domain, in which reference TRBV28 and TRBJ1-3 provide the parts outside the CDR3, is DVKVTQSSRYLVKRTGEKVFLECVQDMDHENMFWYRQDPGLGLRLIYFSYDVKMKEKGDIPEGYSVSREKKERFSLILESASTNQTSMYLCASSAGGNSGNTIYFGEGSWLTVV.

The genes are TRBV4-1 and TRBJ2-2; TRBD1 matches at 7 bases. Germline assignment: CDR1 MGHRA and CDR2 YSYEKL. There are 17 residues in the CDR3. With 4 bases clipped from V and 6 bases from J, the junction kept 14 bases outside the gene matches. CDR3 sequence: CASSRSLQGRIAGELFF. CDR3 DNA sequence: TGCGCCAGCAGCCGAAGCTTACAGGGGAGAATCGCCGGGGAGCTGTTTTTT.

The chain links TRBV28 to TRBJ1-4; D may be TRBD1 (5 bases). CDR3 length: 16 residues. V lost 4 bases to trimming and J lost 5 bases, with 17 bases between them. CDR1 and CDR2 (germline): MDHEN, SYDVKM. CDR3 residues: CASSSPGHQINEKLFF. For the CDR3, the DNA is TGTGCCAGCAGTTCCCCCGGACATCAGATAAATGAAAAACTGTTTTTT.

The V gene is TRBV5-4, the J gene TRBJ2-7, with 9 bases identical to TRBD1. Germline CDR1 reads SGHNT; CDR2 reads YYREEE (reference sequence). The CDR3 consists of 16 residues. The V gene end was trimmed by 0 bases and the J gene end by 0 bases; junction bases not matched to a gene: 4. This chain's CDR3 is CASSLEGTGSSYEQYF. The DNA of the CDR3 is TGTGCCAGCAGCTTGGAGGGGACAGGGAGCTCCTACGAGCAGTACTTC.

The chain has TRBV5-6 and TRBJ2-7, with D possibly TRBD1 on 5 matching bases. Deletions cut 0 bases from V and 4 bases from J, with 8 bases between. CDR1 SGHDT and CDR2 YYEEEE come from the germline V gene. CDR3 size: 13 residues. The CDR3, as DNA: TGTGCCAGCAGCTTGGGACAGTGGTACGAGCAGTACTTC. Encoded protein: CASSLGQWYEQYF.

The count of this clone is one. The rearrangement joins TRBV7-2 to TRBJ1-5; possibly TRBD1 for D (5 bases). From germline, CDR1 is SGHTA and CDR2 FQGNSA. V lost 2 bases and J lost 3, with 8 bases in between. CDR3 length: 14 amino acids. In nucleotides, the CDR3 is TGTGCCAGCAGCTTATTAGGGGTCAATCAGCCCCAGCATTTT. Its translation: CASSLLGVNQPQHF.

The chain links TRBV5-4 to TRBJ2-7; 7 nucleotides align to TRBD1. The V gene end was trimmed by 2 bases and the J gene end by 0 bases; junction bases not matched to a gene: 5. The germline V gene has CDR1 SGHNT and CDR2 YYREEE (reference sequence). The CDR3 is 15 amino acids. CDR3 DNA: TGTGCCAGCAGCTTACCCGGGACAGCCTCCTACGAGCAGTACTTC. Its translation is CASSLPGTASYEQYF. Variable domain in full (rest from reference TRBV5-4 and TRBJ2-7): ETGVTQSPTHLIKTRGQQVTLRCSSQSGHNTVSWYQQALGQGPQFIFQYYREEENGRGNFPPRFSGLQFPNYSSELNVNALELDDSALYLCASSLPGTASYEQYFGPGTRLTVT.

This clone was recorded only once. This chain connects TRBV11-2 to TRBJ2-3; TRBD2 matches at 9 bases. Germline V gene lookup returns CDR1 SGHAT and CDR2 FQNNGV. This CDR3 contains 19 residues. V lost 4 bases and J lost 5; bases outside the gene matches: 19. The CDR3 here is CASSSTPILREGARDTQYF. The CDR3 coding sequence is TGTGCCAGCAGCTCCACCCCTATCCTGCGGGAGGGGGCAAGAGATACGCAGTATTTT.

The genes are TRBV19 and TRBJ2-3; D is unclear. CDR1 is LNHDA and CDR2 is SQIVND in the germline V gene (reference sequence). Trimming took 2 bases from V and 5 from J, leaving 5 bases between them. The CDR3 loop spans 12 amino acids. The CDR3 protein is CASSIQKDTQYF. In DNA form, the CDR3 reads TGTGCCAGTAGTATACAGAAAGATACGCAGTATTTT.

The chain uses TRBV11-3 and TRBJ2-3, with 8 bases identical to TRBD2. The germline V gene encodes CDR1 SGHNT and CDR2 YENEEA. J gave up 1 base and V 5 bases, and 8 bases lay outside the gene matches. The CDR3 runs to 16 residues. The CDR3 nucleotides are TGTGCCAGCAGCCCCGGGAGGGGGATTCGCACAGATACGCAGTATTTT. It is translated as CASSPGRGIRTDTQYF.

The chain carries TRBV15 and TRBJ1-5, with D uncertain. V lost 0 bases and J 0 bases, leaving 9 bases between the germline ends. This CDR3 has 16 amino acids. Per the germline V gene, CDR1 is LNHNV and CDR2 is YYDKDF (reference sequence). CDR3: CATSRDKQFSNQPQHF. Written as DNA, the CDR3 is TGTGCCACCAGCAGAGATAAACAGTTTAGCAATCAGCCCCAGCATTTT.

The CDR3 region has the DNA TGTGCCAGCAGCTTACAGGGGGCGGTGGGTAGGATGGGCCAGTACTTC. This codes for CASSLQGAVGRMGQYF. The V gene is TRBV7-2, the J gene TRBJ2-5; 8 nucleotides match TRBD1. V shed 2 bases, J shed 10 bases, and the junction held 15 bases outside the gene matches. The length of the CDR3 is 16 residues. Germline CDR1 and CDR2: SGHTA and FQGNSA.

The J gene is TRBJ2-5, the V gene TRBV7-9; weak D call: TRBD2 (7 bases). This CDR3 spans 18 amino acids. The V end was cut by 7 bases, the J end by 5 bases, with 29 bases between. Germline CDR1 reads SEHNR; CDR2 reads FQNEAQ (reference sequence). CDR3 in DNA: TGTGCCAGCACCCTACTTTCGCGGGGGCTCATAATTTCGGAGACCCAGTACTTC. It specifies CASTLLSRGLIISETQYF.

CDR3 nucleotides: TGTGCCAGCAGCCATCTTTTAGCGGGGGGACCCACAGATACGCAGTATTTT. It encodes CASSHLLAGGPTDTQYF. The genes are TRBV7-2 and TRBJ2-3; TRBD2 agrees at 10 bases. The CDR3 consists of 17 residues. After removal of 5 bases from V and 2 bases from J, the junction contained 10 bases not matched to a gene. Germline CDR1 is SGHTA and CDR2 is FQGNSA.